The entry below gives a single TCR beta chain sequence along with its context. There are many counts of this clonotype. Its antigen target is currently unknown. No much larger clone exists at a distance of one base, and base qualities are not known. This sample is drawn from a study of T-cell reconstitution after alpha-beta-depleted transplantation in children (dated by TCRdb to 2016 to 2018). Describing the broader study: T-cell immune reconstitution after TCRalphabeta/CD19-depleted allogeneic hematopoietic cell transplantation in children was quantitatively tracked in the study by means of TCR repertoire profiling.

What this sample's treatment or condition label stands for: allogeneic hematopoietic cell transplantation with graft depleted of TCRalphabeta T cells and CD19 B cells. The children who served as transplant recipients had been given grafts of TCRalphabeta/CD19-depleted allogeneic hematopoietic cells. Broad study findings and their caveats: The high TCRbeta diversity at day 60 in some patients was ascribed to recipient T cells and intrathymic progenitors that had survived conditioning. The apparently early recovery of alphabetaT-cell counts about two months after transplant reportedly depended on only several hundred rapidly expanded clones that came from non-depleted graft cells. Over subsequent months, a decline in hyperexpanded clone frequencies was noted, and after one year, T-cell counts and TCRbeta diversity were mostly ascribed to newly produced T cells.

Trimming at the junction amounts to 2 bases on V and 6 bases on J, and the germline ends lie 11 bases apart. From cysteine to phenylalanine, the CDR3 is 13 amino acids long. Of all the DNA, just the CDR3 is kept, 39 bases in frame from base 1. The germline V gene (reference sequence) provides CDR1 MNHEY and CDR2 SMNVEV. Receptors were amplified or captured by PCR. TCRdb shows the sequencer as Illumina HiSeq 2500. TCR libraries were prepared with molecular barcoding, using unique molecular identifiers to normalize TCRbeta repertoire quantification. TCRdb ran its own pipeline on the public reads, namely fastp trimming at Q25 and MiXCR clone calling, and kept in-frame beta chains. Records with the same CDR3 protein are collapsed into one entry carrying the most frequent genes and DNA. The sample records roughly 250,000 distinct CDR3 sequences, 8.2% of which are singletons. The top ten constitute nearly 6.5% of the sample.

This clonotype was sampled from a male patient younger than 18 who had a stem cell transplant for acute lymphoblastic leukemia, so the T cells may come from the graft donor. The sample was PBMCs, mostly from graft donor cells, taken 180 days after TCRalphabeta/CD19-depleted stem cell transplant. The chain was built from TRBV27 and TRBJ2-7, with the D call tentatively TRBD1 or TRBD2, each fitting 5 bases. This receptor has the CDR3 CASSLGGRGEQYF. The nucleotide sequence is given as TGTGCCAGCAGTTTAGGGGGAAGGGGCGAGCAGTACTTC.